This T cell receptor (beta chain) was captured by sequencing in a study of lymphopenia after photon versus proton radiotherapy. General observations from the study: In patients who died, overall survival fell as post-nadir TCR diversity dropped more. Relative stability marked proton patients; photon patients lost diversity and naive cells. After the lymphocyte nadir, photon-treated repertoires showed oligoclonal expansion, especially of CD8+ Temra cells. Authors raise, but do not show, better survival with proton therapy.

On this clone itself: No antigen is known for it.

TCRdb keeps only in-frame clones here, not all; method: immunoSEQ multiplex PCR. The sample has approximately 65,000 clones, over 70% seen once. V gave up 4 bases and J gave up 4 bases, with 13 bases separating them. The CDR3 runs 14 residues. CDR1 is SNHLY and CDR2 is FYNNEI in the germline V gene. The receptor was derived from a man at least 80 years old with esophageal cancer. The input for sequencing was peripheral blood, taken from a patient treated with proton-based radiotherapy. The V gene is TRBV2, the J gene TRBJ1-2; no definite D call. This CDR3 is CASSGVQSGYGYTF. For the CDR3, the DNA is TGTGCCAGCAGTGGTGTACAGTCGGGCTATGGCTACACCTTC.